This T cell receptor beta chain derives from a study of cytomegalovirus exposure and HLA in healthy donors (dated by TCRdb to between 2016 and 2019). Study-wide context: According to an earlier analysis of several hundred of the donors, some 180 million T cells yielded some 110 million unique TCR beta sequences and 250 to 350 Gb of sequence data. An early release covering approximately 600 HLA-typed donors comprised about 300 gigabases of sequencing data and about 90 million unique TCR sequences. The genetic ancestry cluster associated with self-reported Caucasian donors included 70% to 85% of the roughly 400 genotyped donors. The study aimed to test whether cataloging public T cell receptors could reveal signatures of past pathogen exposure. The study profiled the T cell repertoires of hundreds of subjects by immunosequencing and related them to cytomegalovirus serostatus. Along with the roughly 670-subject first cohort, a separate validation cohort of some 130 different subjects was used. High-throughput TCR immunosequencing, statistical association of individual TCRs with disease status, and machine learning were combined to predict cytomegalovirus infection status. To study patterns of TCR occurrence, a later analysis re-analyzed previously published TCR beta repertoires from around 700 donors and added high-resolution HLA genotyping. In the later analysis, no new phenotypic data were used to find candidate immune exposures; instead, reliance was placed on TCR beta sequences and their occurrence across donors. An earlier analysis of around 580 of the donors used high-throughput TCR beta sequencing to judge whether each TCR beta V gene segment behaved as functional or pseudogenic. Donor age, sex, ethnicity and CMV serostatus were collected together with the repertoire data. A later genetic analysis used genome-wide SNP genotypes for about 60% of the roughly 700 donors, treating that subset as a discovery cohort. All discovery cohort repertoires had been generated using a single sequencing platform. Class I and class II HLA loci were covered by the typing at four-digit resolution. The number of typed donors differed by locus: about 620-640 for A, B, C, DRB1 and DQB1; 522 for DQA1; about 600 for DPA1; and around 450 for DPB1. About five DR-DQ haplotypes were treated as single units for association and clustering because of strong linkage in the cohort. On average, approximately 250,000 unique TCR beta nucleotide sequences were sequenced per donor among about 400 genotyped donors of the cohort, with roughly a sixth of those sequences being non-productive.

Only a few counts were recorded for this clone. Its antigen remains undetermined. No much larger clonotype is one base removed from it; base qualities were not supplied. Receptor libraries were prepared by the immunoSEQ multiplex PCR assay. The multiplex PCR relied on a mix of 60 forward primers for TCR Vbeta segments and 13 reverse primers for TCR Jbeta segments. Amplification of the CDR3 region of rearranged TCR beta genes was performed with a multiplex PCR assay on genomic DNA. On the Illumina HiSeq System, the amplified TCR beta libraries were sequenced as 87-base-pair reads. Under the source paper's analysis protocol: A later analysis tallied roughly 78 million unique TCR beta chains across the approximately 670 repertoires, and about 10 million of those chains were shared by two or more donors. To remove PCR and sequencing errors, raw reads were error-corrected and collapsed into unique sequences using a nearest-neighbor algorithm that merged closely related sequences. To assign V, D and J gene segments, CDR3 sequences were aligned to IMGT reference sequences. For a sequence to be retained, at least a six-nucleotide match to both a V gene segment and a J gene segment was required. A rearrangement was called productive if the CDR3 had no stop codons and remained in frame with V and J, and every other rearrangement was called non-productive. Following IMGT convention, CDR3 was defined as the stretch from the second conserved V-encoded cysteine up to the conserved J-encoded phenylalanine. In an earlier analysis of approximately 500 of the donors, sequences lacking an unambiguous match to a single V gene segment were excluded. In an earlier analysis of almost 600 of the donors, a V segment was called functional when productive rearrangements were above 56.7%, and segregating when the standard deviation between donors exceeded 5%. A statistical classification framework was built for diagnosing cytomegalovirus status from the catalog of TCR beta chain sequences. In a later analysis, V and J genes were assigned by comparing TCR nucleotide sequences against IMGT/GENE-DB human TR gene sequences. Using the TCRdist pipeline, a later analysis assigned CDR3 sequences along with most-parsimonious VDJ recombination scenarios. In a later analysis, each TCR beta chain was defined by its CDR3 amino acid sequence together with its V-gene family, and reads without a unique V-gene family were excluded. A later analysis removed several hundred highly shared, low-generation-probability nucleotide sequences to deal with suspected cross-contamination and a sequencing artifact. In a later analysis, a clonal expansion index for each public chain was calculated from normalized within-repertoire ranks of inferred template counts. In a later analysis, generation probabilities were computed using a VDJ recombination model fitted to out-of-frame rearrangements, and the results were checked against IGoR. Hypergeometric tests were used in a later analysis to score TCR-TCR, TCR-HLA and TCR-CMV co-occurrence, with a repertoire-size bias correction applied to the TCR pairs. To estimate false discovery rates, a later analysis permuted the HLA or CMV assignments 20 times. In a later analysis, co-occurring TCRs were grouped with DBSCAN, and TCRdist sequence similarity was added when clustering was performed within HLA-allele-positive subsets. Co-occurrence clustering excluded repertoires with fewer than 30,000 or more than 120,000 public chains, plus five with anomalous nucleotide sharing. The table comes from immuneACCESS by way of TCRdb, which keeps in-frame sequences with V and J called. Part of the clones is missing from these tables; in studies checked, under half for an unresolved V gene and the rest for unknown reasons. The V and J calls and clone size were taken over from that table, and D and trimming were inferred from the DNA. The sample contains over 100,000 clones, roughly three quarters of them found a single time. The ten largest account for around 3% of the sample.

Results the study describes overall, beyond this receptor: A group of highly shared sequence variants was considered likely to be a technical artifact of the sequencing pipeline. A further reported finding was that TCR beta sequences accurately predicted the HLA-A and HLA-B alleles for most subjects in the first cohort. It was suggested by the authors that the approach could potentially be generalized to other disease states and immunological phenotypes. Because the 87-base-pair reads could not distinguish some IMGT-functional V segments, including TRBV6-2 and TRBV6-3, those segments were excluded. Cytomegalovirus status was reported to be diagnosed by the classifier with high specificity and sensitivity in both the original and validation cohorts. The study listed 164 TCR beta chains as associated with cytomegalovirus. According to a later analysis, most CMV-associated TCR beta chains appeared to be HLA-restricted, and the HLA associations seemed to be driven largely by CMV exposure. An association between a missense DCLRE1C variant and V-gene and J-gene trimming of TCR beta chains was found in a later genetic analysis and replicated in an independent cohort. Because HLA typing was missing for some donors at each locus, association tests included only the typed subset. The presence/absence analyses assumed that sequencing depth was roughly uniform across donors, and that assumption may not be true. A later analysis found that TCR association rates varied across HLA loci, with DRB1 alleles showing the most associated TCRs and HLA-C alleles the fewest. In vitro tests confirmed that a few of the cytomegalovirus-associated TCR beta chains recognize cytomegalovirus antigens. Strong co-occurrence of HLA alleles, especially DR and DQ, made assigning TCR associations to individual alleles difficult. Because counts were too low, more than 15 rarely observed V segments, including chromosome 9 orphons, were excluded from the earlier analysis of 587 of the donors. In a later analysis, HLA-associated TCR beta chains were found to be more clonally expanded and to have lower generation probabilities than equally common non-associated chains. In an earlier analysis of about 540 of the donors, most TCR beta V segments were observed in productive rearrangements about 87% or about 30% of the time, broadly matching IMGT annotations. Most TCR sequences were observed very rarely across donors, whereas some public TCRs were present in many individuals. In a later genetic analysis, fewer N-insertions in productive TCRs were reported among donors in an Asian-associated ancestry cluster than the approximately 710-donor mean. In this cohort, only TCR beta chains were sequenced, and detectable features were limited by the absence of alpha or paired-chain data. Specific HLA alleles were associated with 16,951 TCR beta sequences at a false discovery rate of 0.05 in a later analysis. Correlated functional status among segregating V segments might reflect linkage disequilibrium, but an unknown experimental factor could not be ruled out. In a later analysis, several top co-occurrence clusters were reported to appear linked to parvovirus B19, influenza, CMV and Epstein-Barr virus. For the cohort, immune exposure information was limited to CMV serostatus.

V is pruned by 3 bases and J by 3 bases, leaving 17 bases of the junction without a gene match. Counted from cysteine to phenylalanine, this CDR3 has 19 amino acids. The DNA shown is the 57-base CDR3, in frame from base 1. CDR1 is given as SGHDT and CDR2 as YYEEEE, both from the germline V gene. In total, just over 650 healthy bone marrow donors made up the cohort. All cohort members were sampled while nominally healthy, although unrecorded immune exposures were likely present. The donor was CMV seropositive and was included in the group of 250 to 300 seropositive cohort members. Every donor gave a peripheral blood sample, and the peripheral blood mononuclear cells from that sample were used for TCR beta sequencing. Genomic DNA extraction from the blood cell samples was performed with the Qiagen DNeasy Blood Extraction Kit.

The chain is encoded by TRBV5-6 joined to TRBJ2-1, with 8 central nucleotides matching TRBD2. This receptor was identified in a woman under 30 in good health and CMV-seropositive. The sequencing input was PBMCs. The DNA reads TGTGCCAGCAGCTCTACGAGCGGGAGAATCTCGGGCAACTACAATGAGCAGTTCTTC. Translated, it gives CASSSTSGRISGNYNEQFF.